This T cell receptor (beta chain) came from a study of response to subunit inactivated influenza vaccine. The CDR3 sequence is 21 residues long. The ends lost 4 bases at V and 2 bases at J; junction bases unmatched: 19. This clonotype was observed a handful of times. One entry per CDR3 protein, called by TCRdb with MiXCR from the RT-PCR reads. This sample has around 710,000 distinct CDR3 sequences, with approximately 13% found just once. This sequence originates from a man in his fifties who received an inactivated influenza vaccine. The chain links TRBV12-3 or TRBV12-4 to TRBJ2-7; 14 bases are a match to TRBD2. The input for sequencing was PBMCs from blood, taken about 14 days before vaccination. CDR3 sequence reads: CASSYSFGTSGSYGDPYEQYF. The DNA of the CDR3 is TGTGCCAGCAGTTATAGCTTCGGGACTAGCGGGAGTTATGGAGATCCCTACGAGCAGTACTTC.